Presented here are 27 T cell receptor beta chains from one specimen sequenced in a study of T cells after yellow fever vaccination. TCRdb reanalysed the 5' RACE reads using MiXCR and keeps one entry per CDR3 protein. This table has 100,000 to 150,000 distinct CDR3 sequences, roughly 15% appearing once. Sequenced here: CD8+ T cells sorted from PBMCs, sampled 5 days after the yellow fever booster vaccination. The receptors come from a man aged 18 to 35 who received the YFV17D yellow fever vaccine.

The J gene is TRBJ2-7, the V gene TRBV5-1; possible D gene TRBD1, 7 bases. The CDR3 contains 15 residues. V dropped 0 bases and J dropped 3 bases, with 13 bases sitting between them. The germline V gene encodes CDR1 SGHRS and CDR2 YFSETQ. The CDR3, as DNA: TGCGCCAGCAGCTTGGCCTTCAGGGGGGACTACGAGCAGTACTTC. It translates to CASSLAFRGDYEQYF.

The rearrangement links TRBV5-5 to TRBJ1-2; TRBD1 matches 9 bases. V trimming: 4 bases; J trimming: 4 bases; junction bases outside the gene matches: 11. Germline CDR1 SGHKS, CDR2 YYEKEE (reference sequence). The CDR3 length is 16 residues. CDR3: CASSPGQGIITYGYTF. For the CDR3, the DNA is TGTGCCAGCAGCCCCGGACAGGGGATCATAACCTATGGCTACACCTTC.

This clonotype occurred many times. The rearrangement uses TRBV9 and TRBJ2-7; TRBD1 matches at 8 bases. The V gene's germline CDR1 is SGDLS and CDR2 YYNGEE. The CDR3 length is 16 residues. V lost 0 bases to trimming and J lost 7 bases; unmatched junction nucleotides: 12. This CDR3 is CASSVGSAGGREEQYF. In nucleotides, the CDR3 is TGTGCCAGCAGCGTAGGATCGGCAGGGGGCAGGGAAGAGCAGTACTTC.

The genes are TRBV9 and TRBJ2-3, with D perhaps TRBD2 (6 bases). The V end lost 0 bases, the J end lost 3 bases, and 11 bases lay between the germline ends. The CDR3 consists of 15 residues. CDR1 SGDLS and CDR2 YYNGEE come from the germline V gene. CDR3 nucleotide sequence: TGTGCCAGCAGCGTAGATGGAGGGAATACAGATACGCAGTATTTT. The encoded protein is CASSVDGGNTDTQYF.

The J gene is TRBJ1-1, the V gene TRBV7-9, with 10 bases matching TRBD1. The trim removed 5 bases at V and 5 bases at J, leaving 5 bases unmatched. The CDR3 covers 14 residues. CDR1 and CDR2 from the germline V gene are SEHNR and FQNEAQ (reference sequence). The CDR3 nucleotides read TGTGCCAGCAGCAGTCGGACAGGGGGGACTGAAGCTTTCTTT. This sequence encodes CASSSRTGGTEAFF.

V gene TRBV5-1 combines with J gene TRBJ1-6; 9 nucleotides match TRBD1. Germline-derived CDR1 and CDR2 are SGHRS and YFSETQ. The junction had 4 bases not matched to a gene; V was cut back by 2 bases and J by 7 bases. The CDR3 contains 15 residues. The CDR3 coding sequence is TGCGCCAGCAGCTTCGGGGACAGGGAGAATTCACCCCTCCACTTT. It yields the protein CASSFGDRENSPLHF.

This clonotype has a handful of counts. The V and J genes are TRBV7-6 and TRBJ1-1, with a weak D call TRBD1 (5 bases). The V gene's germline CDR1 is SGHVS and CDR2 FNYEAQ. This CDR3 spans 14 amino acids. V shed 5 bases and J shed 3 bases, with 13 bases lying between them. The CDR3 DNA sequence: TGTGCCAGCAGCGTGGGTTCAGGGTACACTGAAGCTTTCTTT. This encodes CASSVGSGYTEAFF.

This clonotype was detected a few times. The rearrangement joins TRBV27 to TRBJ1-5; no reliable D call. The CDR3 totals 14 residues. The germline V and J ends were trimmed by 5 bases and 0 bases, with 8 bases remaining between them. CDR1 and CDR2 from the germline V gene are MNHEY and SMNVEV (reference sequence). CDR3 sequence (DNA): TGTGCCAGCAGTATCGGGAGTAGCAATCAGCCCCAGCATTTT. It encodes CASSIGSSNQPQHF.

The chain carries TRBV7-6 and TRBJ2-5, with 9 nucleotides matching TRBD2. The germline gives CDR1 SGHVS, CDR2 FNYEAQ. V dropped 2 bases and J dropped 1; count of bases not matched to a gene: 5. The CDR3 length is 16 residues. CDR3 protein: CASSLWASGAQETQYF. CDR3 DNA sequence: TGTGCCAGCAGCTTATGGGCTAGCGGGGCCCAAGAGACCCAGTACTTC.

The chain combines TRBV4-1 with TRBJ2-7; tentatively, D is TRBD2 (5 bases). The germline gives CDR1 MGHRA, CDR2 YSYEKL. The ends were cut back, 0 bases at V and 1 base at J, with 10 bases in the middle. The CDR3 covers 15 residues. The CDR3 DNA follows: TGCGCCAGCAGCCAAGATCCGGGATTATCCTACGAGCAGTACGTC. Amino acid sequence: CASSQDPGLSYEQYV.

This clonotype was seen a few times. This rearrangement joins TRBV7-8 to TRBJ1-2, with a weak D call TRBD1 (5 bases). Germline V gene sequence: CDR1 SGHVS, CDR2 FQNEAQ. The CDR3 sequence is 12 residues long. V was pared by 8 bases and J by 6 bases, with 13 bases between. Here the CDR3 reads CASGGMENGYTF. In DNA form, the CDR3 reads TGTGCCAGCGGGGGGATGGAGAATGGCTACACCTTC.

V gene TRBV20-1 combines with J gene TRBJ2-2, with 10 nucleotides matching TRBD2. The CDR3 has 17 residues. The V gene's germline CDR1 is DFQATT and CDR2 SNEGSKA (reference sequence). With 0 bases clipped from V and 2 bases from J, the junction kept 6 bases outside the gene matches. CDR3 in DNA: TGCAGTGCTAGAGATCGCCTAGCGGGGGTCAACACCGGGGAGCTGTTTTTT. This sequence encodes CSARDRLAGVNTGELFF.

V and J are TRBV29-1 and TRBJ1-2; D is possibly TRBD1 (6 bases). In germline, CDR1 is SQVTM, CDR2 ANQGSEA. The V end was cut by 6 bases, the J end by 3 bases, with 14 bases between. The CDR3 is 13 amino acids. The CDR3, as DNA: TGCAGCGTACCGACAGGCCCCGACTATGGCTACACCTTC. It specifies CSVPTGPDYGYTF.

The chain combines TRBV20-1 with TRBJ1-3, with unresolved D. The CDR3 has 13 amino acids. CDR1 is DFQATT, CDR2 SNEGSKA, per germline (reference sequence). V lost 3 bases and J lost 2, with 8 bases in between. CDR3 DNA: TGCAGTGCTAGTCGAGGAACTGGAAACACCATATATTTT. This translates into CSASRGTGNTIYF.

This rearrangement joins TRBV7-2 to TRBJ2-3; D unresolved. Trimming removed 3 bases from V and 0 bases from J, with 7 bases in between. Germline V lookup: CDR1 SGHTA, CDR2 FQGNSA. The CDR3 totals 14 residues. The CDR3 DNA is TGTGCCAGCAGCTTTTGGGCTAGCACAGATACGCAGTATTTT. As protein: CASSFWASTDTQYF.

The chain recombines TRBV24-1 with TRBJ1-6; possible D gene TRBD1, 6 bases. Per the germline V gene, CDR1 is KGHDR and CDR2 is SFDVKD. The length of the CDR3 is 13 residues. Trimming stripped 7 bases from V and 11 bases from J, with 14 bases between. The CDR3, as DNA: TGTGCCACCAGACAGGGCCCGTGGACACCCCTCCACTTT. The encoded protein is CATRQGPWTPLHF.

The rearrangement links TRBV11-2 to TRBJ1-4; maybe TRBD1 (5 bases). V lost 7 bases, J lost 2 bases, and 14 bases lay in between. Per germline, CDR1 SGHAT and CDR2 FQNNGV. The CDR3 contains 15 residues. CDR3 amino acids: CASTRWGDTNEKLFF. The DNA for the CDR3 is TGTGCCAGCACCCGCTGGGGGGATACTAATGAAAAACTGTTTTTT. Full variable domain (rest looked up from reference TRBV11-2 and TRBJ1-4): EAGVAQSPRYKIIEKRQSVAFWCNPISGHATLYWYQQILGQGPKLLIQFQNNGVVDDSQLPKDRFSAERLKGVDSTLKIQPAKLEDSAVYLCASTRWGDTNEKLFFGSGTQLSVL.

The sample holds many counts of this clonotype. The chain carries TRBV4-2 and TRBJ2-5, with TRBD1 matching 8 bases. This CDR3 is 15 amino acids long. CDR1 and CDR2 from the germline V gene are LGHNA and YNFKEQ. V lost 4 bases, J lost 6 bases, and 10 bases stayed unmatched. The chain's CDR3 is CASSPGDRGKKTQYF. The CDR3 bases are TGTGCCAGCAGCCCGGGTGACAGGGGAAAAAAGACCCAGTACTTC.

CDR3 bases: TGTGCCAGCAGCCAACTAGCGGGGGGGCCGAATCAAGAGACCCAGTACTTC. This gives the protein CASSQLAGGPNQETQYF. The chain uses TRBV6-5 and TRBJ2-5; TRBD2 matches 13 bases. Germline V gives CDR1 MNHEY, CDR2 SVGAGI. The CDR3 has 17 amino acids. V dropped 6 bases and J dropped 2; count of bases not matched to a gene: 9.

The J gene is TRBJ1-1, the V gene TRBV6-2 or TRBV6-3; possible D gene TRBD1, 5 bases. The germline V gene has CDR1 MNHEY and CDR2 SVGEGT. The CDR3 consists of 15 residues. Trimming left V 2 bases short and J 0 bases short, with 10 bases between. The DNA of the CDR3 is TGTGCCAGCAGTTACGCGGGACTTATGAACACTGAAGCTTTCTTT. This gives the protein CASSYAGLMNTEAFF.

V is TRBV30 and J is TRBJ2-7, with D possibly called TRBD1 or TRBD2 (6 bases each). The CDR3 runs 14 residues. V gave up 0 bases and J gave up 2 bases, with 11 bases separating them. CDR1 and CDR2 from the germline V gene are GTSNPN and SVGIG (reference sequence). CDR3 in DNA: TGTGCCTGGAGTGTAGGGGGGACCCCCTACGAGCAGTACTTC. This sequence encodes CAWSVGGTPYEQYF. The complete variable domain, with remaining parts taken from reference TRBV30 and TRBJ2-7, reads SQTIHQWPATLVQPVGSPLSLECTVEGTSNPNLYWYRQAAGRGLQLLFYSVGIGQISSEVPQNLSASRPQDRQFILSSKKLLLSDSGFYLCAWSVGGTPYEQYFGPGTRLTVT.

This clonotype is judged medium-sized. The CDR3 here is CASSVRVGAYNEQFF. CDR3 DNA: TGCGCCAGCAGCGTCAGGGTGGGGGCCTACAATGAGCAGTTCTTC. The chain recombines TRBV4-3 with TRBJ2-1; perhaps D is TRBD1 or TRBD2 (5 bases each). This CDR3 has 15 residues. Germline loops: CDR1 LGHNA, CDR2 YSLEER. Trimming stripped 5 bases from V and 2 bases from J, with 13 bases between.

The chain recombines TRBV28 with TRBJ1-5; 10 nucleotides agree with TRBD1. The CDR3 consists of 15 residues. Germline CDR1 and CDR2: MDHEN and SYDVKM. J was trimmed by 4 bases and V by 6 bases; bases with no gene match: 6. This CDR3 is CASSARTGGNQPQHF. DNA for the CDR3: TGTGCCAGCAGCGCCCGGACAGGGGGAAATCAGCCCCAGCATTTT.

The chain uses TRBV12-5 and TRBJ2-3; D is unresolved. V lost 3 bases and J 2 bases, leaving 15 bases between the germline ends. Germline V gene lookup returns CDR1 LGHNT and CDR2 FRNRAP. The CDR3 is 16 amino acids. CDR3 in amino acids: CASGFPLPSVTDTQYF. The DNA for the CDR3 is TGTGCTAGTGGTTTCCCCCTCCCGTCTGTCACAGATACGCAGTATTTT.

The genes are TRBV7-8 and TRBJ2-2; 7 bases are a match to TRBD1. The CDR3 loop spans 19 amino acids. CDR1 is SGHVS and CDR2 is FQNEAQ in the germline V gene. V shed 1 base, J shed 3 bases, and the junction held 14 bases outside the gene matches. Here the CDR3 reads CASSLDFQRGRTHTGELFF. The CDR3 DNA follows: TGTGCCAGCAGCTTAGACTTTCAGAGGGGGCGAACGCACACCGGGGAGCTGTTTTTT. The whole variable domain, remainder taken from reference TRBV7-8 and TRBJ2-2, is GAGVSQSPRYKVAKRGQDVALRCDPISGHVSLFWYQQALGQGPEFLTYFQNEAQLDKSGLPSDRFFAERPEGSVSTLKIQRTQQEDSAVYLCASSLDFQRGRTHTGELFFGEGSRLTVL.

The chain carries TRBV13 and TRBJ2-7; 12 nucleotides match TRBD2. V lost 0 bases and J lost 0; bases outside the gene matches: 6. The CDR3 consists of 18 residues. Germline values: CDR1 PRHDT, CDR2 FYEKMQ (reference sequence). The CDR3 DNA reads TGTGCCAGCAGCTTAGGGGCGCTAGCGGGGGGGCCCTCCTACGAGCAGTACGTC. It codes for CASSLGALAGGPSYEQYV.

The rearrangement uses TRBV20-1 and TRBJ2-3, with 9 bases matching TRBD1. V was clipped by 6 bases and J by 5 bases; unmatched bases: 6. The CDR3 contains 13 residues. The germline CDR1 and CDR2 sequences are DFQATT and SNEGSKA (reference sequence). As DNA, the CDR3 is TGCAGTGCGGAACAGGGGGCGGGAGATACGCAGTATTTT. Translation: CSAEQGAGDTQYF.